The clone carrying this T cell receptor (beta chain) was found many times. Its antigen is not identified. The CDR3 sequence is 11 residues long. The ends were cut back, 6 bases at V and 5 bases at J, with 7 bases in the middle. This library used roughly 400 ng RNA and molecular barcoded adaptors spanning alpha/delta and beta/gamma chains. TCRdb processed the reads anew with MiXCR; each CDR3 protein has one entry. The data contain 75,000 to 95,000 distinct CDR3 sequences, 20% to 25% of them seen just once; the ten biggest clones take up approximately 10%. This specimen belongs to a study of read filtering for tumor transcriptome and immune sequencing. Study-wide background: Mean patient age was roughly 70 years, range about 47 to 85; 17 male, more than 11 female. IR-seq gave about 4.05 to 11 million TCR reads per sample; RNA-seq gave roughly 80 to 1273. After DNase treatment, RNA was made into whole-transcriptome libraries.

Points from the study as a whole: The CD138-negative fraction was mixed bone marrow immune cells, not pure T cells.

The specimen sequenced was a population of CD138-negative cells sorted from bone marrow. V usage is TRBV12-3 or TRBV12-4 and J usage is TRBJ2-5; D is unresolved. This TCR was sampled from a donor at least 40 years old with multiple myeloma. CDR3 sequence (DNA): TGTGCCAGCAGATATATGGAGACCCAGTACTTC. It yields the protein CASRYMETQYF.